What follows are 25 T cell receptor beta chains derived from one specimen sequenced in a study of radiation and T cells in renal cell carcinoma. The sample's treatment: 15 Gy SBRT to primary tumor, nephrectomy 4 weeks later. Some clones are missing from TCRdb's copy, which holds only in-frame ones; the method was immunoSEQ multiplex PCR. In the table there are approximately 23,000 clones, more than 40% of which are singletons. The input for sequencing was tumor tissue, taken from a patient whose treatment included radiotherapy and nephrectomy. These receptor sequences come from a woman between 50 and 59 years old with renal cell carcinoma.

The chain joins TRBV5-1 to TRBJ2-7; D is uncertain. Trimming stripped 1 base from V and 5 bases from J, with 16 bases between. CDR3 length equals 15 residues. In germline, CDR1 is SGHRS, CDR2 YFSETQ. CDR3 residues: CASSLPRLRIDEQYF. The CDR3 nucleotides read TGCGCCAGCAGCTTGCCCCGACTTAGAATAGACGAGCAGTACTTC.

The J gene is TRBJ1-2, the V gene TRBV7-2; a weak D match, TRBD1 (5 bases). The CDR3 sequence is 15 residues long. Germline V gives CDR1 SGHTA, CDR2 FQGNSA. V lost 4 bases and J 0 bases, leaving 12 bases between the germline ends. CDR3 in amino acids: CASSWGGGTNYGYTF. The CDR3 bases are TGTGCCAGCAGCTGGGGCGGAGGCACTAACTATGGCTACACCTTC. The full variable domain, with the rest looked up from reference TRBV7-2 and TRBJ1-2, is GAGVSQSPSNKVTEKGKDVELRCDPISGHTALYWYRQSLGQGLEFLIYFQGNSAPDKSGLPSDRFSAERTGGSVSTLTIQRTQQEDSAVYLCASSWGGGTNYGYTFGSGTRLTVV.

This clone showed up many times. The junction departs from the called germline gene at one end, perhaps through a read error. The genes are TRBV7-7 and TRBJ2-1; D unclear. The CDR3 has 13 residues. Per the germline V gene, CDR1 is SSHAT and CDR2 is FNYEAQ (reference sequence). The CDR3 DNA sequence: TGTGCTAGCAGCCCGACCCCTTCTGATGAGCAGTTCTTC. It yields the protein CASSPTPSDEQFF.

This clone appeared a few times. The rearrangement joins TRBV25-1 to TRBJ1-1; a weak D match, TRBD1 (5 bases). Germline loops: CDR1 MGHDK, CDR2 SYGVNS. The V end lost 0 bases, the J end lost 3 bases, and 11 bases lay between the germline ends. There are 15 residues in the CDR3. Here the CDR3 DNA reads TGTGCCAGCAGTGAATACGGAGGGGCGTACACTGAAGCTTTCTTT. Amino acids: CASSEYGGAYTEAFF.

This clone was observed a few times. The chain links TRBV7-2 to TRBJ1-5; TRBD1 matches 7 bases. The CDR3 is 15 amino acids. The germline V gene has CDR1 SGHTA and CDR2 FQGNSA. The ends lost 5 bases at V and 0 bases at J; junction bases unmatched: 4. The DNA for the CDR3 is TGTGCCAGCAGCCCGGACAGGAATAGCAATCAGCCCCAGCATTTT. This gives the protein CASSPDRNSNQPQHF.

The rearrangement joins TRBV4-3 to TRBJ1-2; D is undetermined. The CDR3 length is 15 residues. The V and J ends lost 0 bases and 5 bases respectively, with 13 bases between them. Germline lookup yields CDR1 LGHNA and CDR2 YSLEER. CDR3 in DNA: TGCGCCAGCAGCCAAGATCTTTCAGGACTGTATGGCTACACCTTC. Protein product: CASSQDLSGLYGYTF.

Many counts were recorded for this clone. V usage is TRBV2 and J usage is TRBJ1-2, with TRBD1 as a possible D gene (6 bases). The germline gives CDR1 SNHLY, CDR2 FYNNEI. CDR3 length: 14 amino acids. With 4 bases removed from V and 1 base from J, the gap between germline ends came to 10 bases. The DNA for the CDR3 is TGTGCCAGCAGTGTAGGGACAAGTAACTATGGCTACACCTTC. Amino acids: CASSVGTSNYGYTF.

V is TRBV7-8 and J is TRBJ2-2, with D tentatively TRBD1 (7 bases). Germline V lookup: CDR1 SGHVS, CDR2 FQNEAQ. V was trimmed by 5 bases and J by 0 bases, leaving 13 bases between them. CDR3 length: 16 residues. The DNA for the CDR3 is TGTGCCAGCAGCCCCCGGAGGGGGCCGAACACCGGGGAGCTGTTTTTT. Translating it yields CASSPRRGPNTGELFF.

This clone has a handful of counts. The chain employs TRBV6-5 and TRBJ2-1; TRBD1 might be the D (5 bases). CDR1 is MNHEY and CDR2 is SVGAGI in the germline V gene. The CDR3 is 12 residues long. V was pared by 8 bases and J by 9 bases, with 14 bases between. The CDR3 reads CASRQGWGEQFF. CDR3 sequence (DNA): TGTGCCAGCCGCCAGGGTTGGGGTGAGCAGTTCTTC.

This sequence joins TRBV7-8 and TRBJ1-1; D perhaps matches TRBD1 (6 bases). This CDR3 contains 14 residues. The germline V and J ends were trimmed by 4 bases and 0 bases, with 9 bases remaining between them. Germline V gene data show CDR1 as SGHVS and CDR2 as FQNEAQ. Here the CDR3 reads CASSYTGLNTEAFF. The CDR3 DNA reads TGTGCCAGCAGCTATACAGGGCTGAACACTGAAGCTTTCTTT.

As to this clone: Distinct nucleotide sequences in the sample also encode this CDR3. The rearrangement uses TRBV5-6 and TRBJ1-5, with 7 nucleotides matching TRBD1. The germline V gene encodes CDR1 SGHDT and CDR2 YYEEEE. This CDR3 is 15 amino acids long. After removal of 0 bases from V and 4 bases from J, the junction contained 4 bases not matched to a gene. The CDR3 region is CASSLADRVNQPQHF. CDR3 DNA sequence: TGTGCCAGCAGCTTGGCAGACAGGGTGAATCAGCCCCAGCATTTT.

V gene TRBV7-2 combines with J gene TRBJ2-7, with D unclear. The V gene's germline CDR1 is SGHTA and CDR2 FQGNSA. The CDR3 loop spans 11 amino acids. V dropped 2 bases and J dropped 7 bases, with 6 bases sitting between them. The CDR3 sequence is CASSLSQEQYF. The CDR3 coding sequence is TGTGCCAGCAGCTTAAGCCAAGAGCAGTACTTC.

The gene calls are TRBV14 and TRBJ1-5; 7 nucleotides align to TRBD1. The V segment lost 6 bases and the J segment 4 bases; nucleotides outside the gene matches: 3. The CDR3 sequence is 13 residues long. Germline values: CDR1 SGHDN, CDR2 FVKESK. The CDR3 coding sequence is TGTGCCAGCAGTTGGGGACAGAATCAGCCCCAGCATTTT. This translates into CASSWGQNQPQHF.

The chain has TRBV29-1 and TRBJ2-1; TRBD1 agrees at 10 bases. From germline, CDR1 is SQVTM and CDR2 ANQGSEA. This CDR3 has 15 amino acids. The ends lost 6 bases at V and 7 bases at J; junction bases unmatched: 12. The CDR3 nucleotides read TGCAGCGTCTCCCTGGGGACAGGGGCTAGAAATGAGCAGTTCTTC. Amino acids: CSVSLGTGARNEQFF.

This clone has only one observation. This chain joins TRBV5-6 and TRBJ1-5; D is unclear. Trimming stripped 0 bases from V and 6 bases from J, with 7 bases between. Germline loops: CDR1 SGHDT, CDR2 YYEEEE. The CDR3 is 13 residues long. The CDR3 loop is CASSLGGSQPQHF. Written as DNA, the CDR3 is TGTGCCAGCAGCTTGGGGGGTTCTCAGCCCCAGCATTTT.

This clone turned up a few times. CDR3 DNA sequence: TGTGCCAGCAGCTCCCCGGGGGGGCCGAGTTCACCCCTCCACTTT. Its translation is CASSSPGGPSSPLHF. The gene calls are TRBV7-9 and TRBJ1-6, with D possibly matching TRBD1 (6 bases). Trimming removed 4 bases from V and 9 bases from J, with 16 bases in between. CDR1 is SEHNR and CDR2 is FQNEAQ in the germline V gene (reference sequence). The CDR3 totals 15 residues.

The V gene is TRBV5-1, the J gene TRBJ2-1, with 7 bases matching TRBD2. The V gene end was trimmed by 1 base and the J gene end by 4 bases; junction bases not matched to a gene: 11. The CDR3 runs to 17 residues. The germline V gene encodes CDR1 SGHRS and CDR2 YFSETQ. The CDR3 bases are TGCGCCAGCAGCTTGAGTATTGTGTCTAGCGGATACAATGAGCAGTTCTTC. Translated: CASSLSIVSSGYNEQFF.

V gene TRBV7-8 combines with J gene TRBJ2-3, with 9 bases matching TRBD2. The CDR3 loop spans 17 amino acids. Trimming cost V 0 bases and J 4 bases; bases outside gene matches: 8. Germline V lookup: CDR1 SGHVS, CDR2 FQNEAQ. This CDR3 is CASSLAWFGGGADTQYF. CDR3 bases: TGTGCCAGCAGCTTAGCATGGTTTGGCGGGGGGGCAGATACGCAGTATTTT. Supplemented by reference TRBV7-8 and TRBJ2-3, the full variable domain reads GAGVSQSPRYKVAKRGQDVALRCDPISGHVSLFWYQQALGQGPEFLTYFQNEAQLDKSGLPSDRFFAERPEGSVSTLKIQRTQQEDSAVYLCASSLAWFGGGADTQYFGPGTRLTVL.

On this clone itself: With only one base between it and a far larger clone, this is likely a read error. The chain carries TRBV4-2 and TRBJ2-7; 8 bases match TRBD2. The V segment lost 0 bases and the J segment 3 bases; nucleotides outside the gene matches: 10. Germline V gives CDR1 LGHNA, CDR2 YNFKEQ. CDR3 length: 17 amino acids. CDR3 DNA: TGTGCCAGCAGCCAAGAAGGGAGTTTGCGGGAGGACTACGAGCAGTACTTC. This translates into CASSQEGSLREDYEQYF.

This clone showed up just a few times. The chain combines TRBV25-1 with TRBJ2-7; D is undetermined. The V end lost 5 bases, the J end lost 7 bases, and 12 bases lay between the germline ends. The CDR3 contains 12 residues. Looked up from germline, CDR1 is MGHDK and CDR2 is SYGVNS. CDR3 nucleotide sequence: TGTGCCAGCAGTTTCCAGACCCCTGAGCAGTACTTC. As protein: CASSFQTPEQYF.

The V gene is TRBV7-2, the J gene TRBJ2-1; TRBD2 might be the D (6 bases). Germline CDR1 is SGHTA and CDR2 is FQGNSA. V lost 8 bases and J 0 bases, leaving 14 bases between the germline ends. The CDR3 length is 15 residues. CDR3 region: CASALDYRSYNEQFF. The CDR3 DNA sequence: TGTGCCAGCGCCCTGGACTATCGCTCCTACAATGAGCAGTTCTTC.

The chain links TRBV29-1 to TRBJ2-1, with D possibly matching TRBD1 (5 bases). CDR3 size: 15 residues. Germline V CDR1 and CDR2: SQVTM, ANQGSEA. Deletions cut 1 base from V and 2 bases from J, with 12 bases between. DNA of the CDR3: TGCAGCGTTGAAGTGTGGGCAGGGCCCTACAATGAGCAGTTCTTC. Translation: CSVEVWAGPYNEQFF.

The V call is TRBV10-3, the J call TRBJ1-1; no reliable D call. The V and J ends lost 3 bases and 8 bases respectively, with 10 bases between them. The CDR3 is made up of 12 amino acids. The germline gives CDR1 ENHRY, CDR2 SYGVKD. CDR3 sequence (DNA): TGTGCCATCAGTGATTCCACCTACGAAGCTTTCTTT. This codes for CAISDSTYEAFF.

The V gene is TRBV5-5, the J gene TRBJ1-6, with D uncertain. Trimming removed 7 bases at V and 7 bases at J, with 18 bases between. This CDR3 is built from 15 residues. CDR1 and CDR2 from the germline V gene are SGHKS and YYEKEE (reference sequence). CDR3 coding DNA: TGTGCCAGCGCCCCGTGGTTTTCGGAAAATTCACCCCTCCACTTT. It specifies CASAPWFSENSPLHF.

This clone has a count of ten or more. The J gene is TRBJ1-5, the V gene TRBV2; D gene uncertain. The CDR3 runs 13 residues. V lost 5 bases and J 7 bases, leaving 12 bases between the germline ends. The germline V gene encodes CDR1 SNHLY and CDR2 FYNNEI. The CDR3 bases are TGTGCCAGCAGTCTCATTGTTGGGCAGCCCCAGCATTTT. Protein: CASSLIVGQPQHF.